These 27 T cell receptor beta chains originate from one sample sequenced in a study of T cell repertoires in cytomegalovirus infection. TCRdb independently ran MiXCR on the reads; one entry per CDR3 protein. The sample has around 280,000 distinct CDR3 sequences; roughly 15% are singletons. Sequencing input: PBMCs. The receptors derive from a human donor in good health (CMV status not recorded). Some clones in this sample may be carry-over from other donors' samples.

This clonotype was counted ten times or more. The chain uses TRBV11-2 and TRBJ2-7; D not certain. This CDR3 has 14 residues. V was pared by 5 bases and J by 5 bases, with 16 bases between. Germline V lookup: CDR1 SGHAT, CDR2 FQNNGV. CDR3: CASSPNRLAHEQYF. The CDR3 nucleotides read TGTGCCAGCAGCCCCAATCGCCTCGCCCACGAGCAGTACTTC.

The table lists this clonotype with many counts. The CDR3: CASSREGATEEQYF. In DNA form, the CDR3 reads TGTGCCAGCAGCAGGGAGGGGGCGACCGAAGAGCAGTACTTC. This chain links TRBV7-3 with TRBJ2-7, with D perhaps matching TRBD1 or TRBD2 (7 bases each). The CDR3 totals 14 residues. The V end lost 5 bases, the J end lost 7 bases, and 18 bases lay between the germline ends. Germline loops: CDR1 SGHTA, CDR2 FQGTGA.

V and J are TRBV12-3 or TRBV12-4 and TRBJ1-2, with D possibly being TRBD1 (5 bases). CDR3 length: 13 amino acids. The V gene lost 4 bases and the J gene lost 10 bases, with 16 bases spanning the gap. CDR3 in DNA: TGTGCCAGCAGTTCAGGGTGGGGTGGTCTCTACACCTTC. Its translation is CASSSGWGGLYTF.

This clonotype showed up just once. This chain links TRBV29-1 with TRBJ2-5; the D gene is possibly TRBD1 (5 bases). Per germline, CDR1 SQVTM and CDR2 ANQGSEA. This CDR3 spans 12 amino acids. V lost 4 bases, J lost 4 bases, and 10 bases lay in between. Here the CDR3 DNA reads TGCAGCGTTGGCCAGGGCGGAGAGACCCAGTACTTC. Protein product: CSVGQGGETQYF.

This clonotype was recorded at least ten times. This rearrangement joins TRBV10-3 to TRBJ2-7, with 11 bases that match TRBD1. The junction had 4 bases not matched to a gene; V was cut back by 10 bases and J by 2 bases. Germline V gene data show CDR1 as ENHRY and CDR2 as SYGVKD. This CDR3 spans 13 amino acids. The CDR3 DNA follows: TGTGCCACGTCGGGACAGGGGGCCTACGAGCAGTACTTC. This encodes CATSGQGAYEQYF.

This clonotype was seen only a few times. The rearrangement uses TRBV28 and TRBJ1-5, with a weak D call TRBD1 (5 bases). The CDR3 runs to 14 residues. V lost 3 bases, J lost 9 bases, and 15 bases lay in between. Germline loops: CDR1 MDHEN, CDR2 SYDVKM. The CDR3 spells CASSFRRMGGPQHF. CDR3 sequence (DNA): TGTGCCAGCAGTTTTAGACGAATGGGGGGGCCCCAGCATTTT.

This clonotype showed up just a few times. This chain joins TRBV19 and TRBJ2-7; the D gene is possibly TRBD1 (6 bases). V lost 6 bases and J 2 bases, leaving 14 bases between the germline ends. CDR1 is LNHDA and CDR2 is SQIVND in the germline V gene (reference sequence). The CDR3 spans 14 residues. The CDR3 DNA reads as TGTGCCAGTAGCCTAACAGGGTTTACCTACGAGCAGTACTTC. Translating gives CASSLTGFTYEQYF.

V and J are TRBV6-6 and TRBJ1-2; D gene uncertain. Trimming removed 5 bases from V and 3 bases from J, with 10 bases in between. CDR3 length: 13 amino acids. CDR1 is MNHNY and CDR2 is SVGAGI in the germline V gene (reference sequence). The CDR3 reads CASSPGYDYGYTF. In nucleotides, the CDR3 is TGTGCCAGCAGTCCCGGATATGACTATGGCTACACCTTC.

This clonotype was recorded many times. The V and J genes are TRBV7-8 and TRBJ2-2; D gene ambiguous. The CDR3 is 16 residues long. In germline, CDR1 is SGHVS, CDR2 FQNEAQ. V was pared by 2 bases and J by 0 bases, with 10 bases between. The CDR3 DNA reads TGTGCCAGCAGCTTAATGCCGGAGCCGAACACCGGGGAGCTGTTTTTT. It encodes CASSLMPEPNTGELFF.

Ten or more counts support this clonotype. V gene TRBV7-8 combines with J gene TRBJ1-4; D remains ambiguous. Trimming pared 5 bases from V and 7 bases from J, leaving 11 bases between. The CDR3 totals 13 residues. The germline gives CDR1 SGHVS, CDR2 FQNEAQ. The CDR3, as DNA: TGTGCCAGCAGCCGCTGGAGCAGTGAAAAACTGTTTTTT. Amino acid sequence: CASSRWSSEKLFF.

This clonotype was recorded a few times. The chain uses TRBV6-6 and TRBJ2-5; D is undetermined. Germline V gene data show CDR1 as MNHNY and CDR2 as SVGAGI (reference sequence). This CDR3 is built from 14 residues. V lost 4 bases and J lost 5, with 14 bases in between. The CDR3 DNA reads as TGTGCCAGCAGTTTGGGCCACCTATTTGAGACCCAGTACTTC. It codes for CASSLGHLFETQYF.

The CDR3 region has the DNA TGTGCCAGCAGTTTGCTCGGCCCCTACGAGCAGTACTTC. Protein: CASSLLGPYEQYF. The chain employs TRBV28 and TRBJ2-7; D is uncertain. There are 13 residues in the CDR3. CDR1 is MDHEN and CDR2 is SYDVKM in the germline V gene. V was shortened by 3 bases and J by 2 bases, with 8 bases between the two germline ends.

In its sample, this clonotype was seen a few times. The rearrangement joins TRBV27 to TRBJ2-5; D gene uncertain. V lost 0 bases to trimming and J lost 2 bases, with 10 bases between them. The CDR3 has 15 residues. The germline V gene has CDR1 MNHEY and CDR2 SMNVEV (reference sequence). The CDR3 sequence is CASSLSYGQQETQYF. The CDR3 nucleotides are TGTGCCAGCAGTTTATCCTACGGGCAGCAAGAGACCCAGTACTTC.

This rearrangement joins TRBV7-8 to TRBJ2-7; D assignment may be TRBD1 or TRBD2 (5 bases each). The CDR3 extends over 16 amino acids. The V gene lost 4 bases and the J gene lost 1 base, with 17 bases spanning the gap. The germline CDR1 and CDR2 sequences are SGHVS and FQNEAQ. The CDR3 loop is CASSSGWGSSSYEQYF. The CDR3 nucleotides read TGTGCCAGCAGCTCAGGGTGGGGGAGCTCTTCCTACGAGCAGTACTTC.

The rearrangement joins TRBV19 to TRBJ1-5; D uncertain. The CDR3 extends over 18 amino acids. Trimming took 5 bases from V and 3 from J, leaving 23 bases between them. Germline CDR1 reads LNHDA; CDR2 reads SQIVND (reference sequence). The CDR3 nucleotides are TGTGCCAGTAGTCCCCAGAGGCGGTTTTCGGCGGACAATCAGCCCCAGCATTTT. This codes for CASSPQRRFSADNQPQHF. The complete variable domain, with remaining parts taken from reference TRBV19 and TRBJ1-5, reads DGGITQSPKYLFRKEGQNVTLSCEQNLNHDAMYWYRQDPGQGLRLIYYSQIVNDFQKGDIAEGYSVSREKKESFPLTVTSAQKNPTAFYLCASSPQRRFSADNQPQHFGDGTRLSIL.

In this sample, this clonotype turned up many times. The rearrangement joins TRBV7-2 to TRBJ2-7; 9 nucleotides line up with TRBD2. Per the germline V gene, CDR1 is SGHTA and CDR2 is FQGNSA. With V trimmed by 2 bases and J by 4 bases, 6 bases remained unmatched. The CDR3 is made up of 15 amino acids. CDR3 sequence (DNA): TGTGCCAGCAGCTTATTAGCGGGAGCTCGGTACGAGCAGTACTTC. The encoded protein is CASSLLAGARYEQYF.

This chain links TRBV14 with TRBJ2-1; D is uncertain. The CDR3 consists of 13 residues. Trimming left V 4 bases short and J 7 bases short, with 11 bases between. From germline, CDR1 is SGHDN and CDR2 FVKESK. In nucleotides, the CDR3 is TGTGCCAGCAGCCCTATGGATCGGAATGAGCAGTTCTTC. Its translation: CASSPMDRNEQFF.

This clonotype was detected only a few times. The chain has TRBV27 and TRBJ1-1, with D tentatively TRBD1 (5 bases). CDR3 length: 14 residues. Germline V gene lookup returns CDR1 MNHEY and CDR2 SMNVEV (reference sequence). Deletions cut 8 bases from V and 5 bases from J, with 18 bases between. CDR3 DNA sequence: TGTGCCAGCGGGGGACGGACGTATAGTACTGAAGCTTTCTTT. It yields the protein CASGGRTYSTEAFF.

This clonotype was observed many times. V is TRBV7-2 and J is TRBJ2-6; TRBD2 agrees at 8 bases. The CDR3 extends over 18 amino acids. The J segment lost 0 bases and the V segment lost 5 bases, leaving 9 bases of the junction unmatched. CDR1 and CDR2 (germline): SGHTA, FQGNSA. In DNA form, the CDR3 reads TGTGCCAGCAGCCCGGACGGGGGGGCCAGCTCTGGGGCCAACGTCCTGACTTTC. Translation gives CASSPDGGASSGANVLTF.

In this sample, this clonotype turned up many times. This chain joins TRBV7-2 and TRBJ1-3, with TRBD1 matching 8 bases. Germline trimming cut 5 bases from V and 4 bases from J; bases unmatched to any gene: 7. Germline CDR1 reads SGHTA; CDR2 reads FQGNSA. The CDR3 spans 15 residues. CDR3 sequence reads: CASSLQTGAGNTIYF. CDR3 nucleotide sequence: TGTGCCAGCAGCCTCCAGACAGGGGCCGGAAACACCATATATTTT.

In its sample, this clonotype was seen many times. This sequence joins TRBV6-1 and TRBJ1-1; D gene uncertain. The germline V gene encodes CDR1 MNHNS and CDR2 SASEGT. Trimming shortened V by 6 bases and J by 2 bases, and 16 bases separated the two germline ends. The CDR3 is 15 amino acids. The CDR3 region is CASSSGIGPNTEAFF. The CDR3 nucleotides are TGTGCCAGCAGCTCCGGTATAGGGCCAAACACTGAAGCTTTCTTT.

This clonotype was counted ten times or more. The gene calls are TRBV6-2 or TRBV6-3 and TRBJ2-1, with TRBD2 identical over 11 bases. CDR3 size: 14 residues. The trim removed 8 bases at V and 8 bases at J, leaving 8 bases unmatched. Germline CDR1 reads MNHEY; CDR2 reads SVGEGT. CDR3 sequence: CASSGTSGYDEQFF. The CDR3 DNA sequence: TGTGCCAGCTCCGGGACTAGCGGTTATGATGAGCAGTTCTTC.

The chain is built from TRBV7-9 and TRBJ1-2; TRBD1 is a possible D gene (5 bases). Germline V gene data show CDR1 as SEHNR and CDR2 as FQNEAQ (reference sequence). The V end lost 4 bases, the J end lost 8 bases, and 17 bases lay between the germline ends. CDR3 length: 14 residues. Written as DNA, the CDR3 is TGTGCCAGCAGCTGGGGGACGAACGTGGAGGGCTACACCTTC. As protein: CASSWGTNVEGYTF.

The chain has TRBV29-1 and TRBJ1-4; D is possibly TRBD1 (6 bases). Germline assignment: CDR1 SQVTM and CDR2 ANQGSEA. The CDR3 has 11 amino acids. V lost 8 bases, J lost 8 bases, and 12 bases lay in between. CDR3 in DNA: TGCAGCTCCCTGACAGGAGAAAAACTGTTTTTT. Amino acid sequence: CSSLTGEKLFF.

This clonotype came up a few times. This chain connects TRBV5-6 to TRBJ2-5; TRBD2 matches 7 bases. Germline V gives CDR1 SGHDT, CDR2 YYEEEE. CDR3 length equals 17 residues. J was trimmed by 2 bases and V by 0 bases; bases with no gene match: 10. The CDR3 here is CASSLGFGGRRQETQYF. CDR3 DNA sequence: TGTGCCAGCAGCTTGGGATTTGGCGGGAGAAGGCAAGAGACCCAGTACTTC.

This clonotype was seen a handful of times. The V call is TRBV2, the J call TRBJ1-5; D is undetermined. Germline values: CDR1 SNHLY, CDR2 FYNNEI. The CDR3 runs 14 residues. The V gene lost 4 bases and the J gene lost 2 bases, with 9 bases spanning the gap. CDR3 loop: CASSVDGGNQPQHF. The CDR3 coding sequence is TGTGCCAGCAGTGTTGACGGCGGCAATCAGCCCCAGCATTTT.

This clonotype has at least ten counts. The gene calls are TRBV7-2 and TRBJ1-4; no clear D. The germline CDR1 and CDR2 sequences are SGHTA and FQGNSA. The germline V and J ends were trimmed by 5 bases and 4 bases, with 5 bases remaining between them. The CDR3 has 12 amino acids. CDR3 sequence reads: CASSRFNEKLFF. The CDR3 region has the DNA TGTGCCAGCAGCAGATTTAATGAAAAACTGTTTTTT.